The 2 T cell receptor beta chains presented below share a single source sample, sequenced in a study of PD-1 blockade in classical Hodgkin lymphoma (TCRdb year 2020). The protocol used for the library was the immunoSEQ multiplex PCR assay. TCRdb obtained this table from immuneACCESS and retained in-frame rearrangements with V and J assigned. These tables miss some clones; where compared with another copy, unresolved V genes account for less than half of the shortfall, and the remainder is unexplained. The sample has under 30,000 clones on record, about 65% of them singletons. The top ten constitute 15% to 20% of the sample. Read against the paper, the sample's time point label means: cycle 1 day 1 (C1D1), immediately before nivolumab initiation. Every trial patient had relapsed after autologous stem cell transplantation, and cohorts A, B and C differed in prior brentuximab vedotin exposure. Specimen: peripheral blood mononuclear cells (PBMCs), collected at baseline. Receptor source: a human donor with classical Hodgkin lymphoma.

This chain uses TRBV7-9 with TRBJ2-7, with D perhaps assigned TRBD1 or TRBD2 (5 bases each). CDR1 SEHNR and CDR2 FQNEAQ come from the germline V gene (reference sequence). This CDR3 has 14 amino acids. V shed 5 bases and J shed 2 bases, with 13 bases lying between them. In nucleotides, the CDR3 is TGTGCCAGCAGCCTCCGGGACCACCCCTACGAGCAGTACTTC. Translated, it gives CASSLRDHPYEQYF. The variable domain in full, completed from reference TRBV7-9 and TRBJ2-7, reads DTGVSQNPRHKITKRGQNVTFRCDPISEHNRLYWYRQTLGQGPEFLTYFQNEAQLEKSRLLSDRFSAERPKGSFSTLEIQRTEQGDSAMYLCASSLRDHPYEQYFGPGTRLTVT.

This rearrangement joins TRBV27 to TRBJ2-6; D is unclear. CDR1 and CDR2 (germline): MNHEY, SMNVEV (reference sequence). The CDR3 is 15 residues long. Deletions cut 2 bases from V and 1 base from J, with 6 bases between. This CDR3 reads CASSLSLSGANVLTF. CDR3 nucleotides: TGTGCCAGCAGTTTAAGTCTGTCTGGGGCCAACGTCCTGACTTTC.